This T cell receptor beta chain was identified during a study of T cell repertoires in cytomegalovirus infection (dated by TCRdb to between 2017 and 2020). Turning to the overall study: Recently identified HLA-C-restricted CMV epitopes, whose presentation resists viral immunomodulation, were targeted by peptide stimulations together with well-studied HLA-B-restricted epitopes. Donor HLA type was relevant to the analysis, because carriage of CMV infection together with the matching HLA type was indicated by public TCR beta signatures. Study-wide findings and limitations: In both this cohort and an independent cohort of some 350 donors, the cumulative frequency of public TCR beta family members distinguished carriers of CMV infection plus the relevant HLA type. In the ex vivo response, HLA-C-restricted CMV-specific TCR beta clonotypes were dominant, and in two of eight donors the single most frequent clonotype came from this HLA-C-restricted group.

As regards this clonotype: What antigen it recognizes has not been identified. No base quality information exists; no much larger clone differs at one position.

Sample treatment or condition, as interpreted from the label and publication: in vitro stimulation with specific CMV peptide epitopes to enrich CMV-specific T cells. The run used an Illumina HiSeq 1500. The public reads were quality trimmed at Q25 with fastp and then assembled into clones with MiXCR by TCRdb, keeping productive beta chains. Here each entry gathers all rows of one CDR3 protein and keeps the most common genes and DNA. This sample has approximately 910,000 distinct CDR3 sequences in its table, and about a third of those were observed once. The ten most abundant clones make up around an eighth of the sample. The sequence was collected from a human donor in good health (CMV status not recorded). Some clones in this sample may be carry-over from other donors' samples. The starting material was cultured CD8+ T cells from PBMCs, obtained from culture after CMV antigen stimulation.

CDR3 reads: CASSQGDGDSTDTQYF. DNA sequence: TGCGCCAGCAGCCAAGGGGACGGGGATAGCACAGATACGCAGTATTTT. The rearrangement joined TRBV4-3 to TRBJ2-3, with a tentative D call of TRBD1 or TRBD2, each matching 5 bases. V gives up 1 base and J gives up 0 bases, and the segment between their germline ends measures 11 bases. The CDR3 numbers 16 residues from cysteine through phenylalanine. The retained sequence is limited to the CDR3, 48 bases, with the frame set at the first base. CDR1 and CDR2, per the germline V gene, are LGHNA and YSLEER.